Listed below are T cell receptor beta chains from one sample, sequenced in a study of T cells in Graves' hyperthyroidism and ophthalmopathy. MiXCR, run by TCRdb on the multiplex PCR reads, gives a single entry per CDR3 protein. The sample shows roughly 240,000 distinct CDR3 sequences, approximately 25% of them seen only once. Sequencing used blood. The receptors stem from a woman aged 40 to 49 with Graves' ophthalmopathy. CDR3s include the opening cysteine and the closing phenylalanine or tryptophan. A D gene is named only where the DNA matches it firmly. Where a row states a size, it is once, few, many or the class of an expanded clone; other rows omit it.

clone_size d_call j_call v_call cdr3_aa cdr3_nt
many TRBD1 TRBJ2-7 TRBV29-1 CSVRVRGQGDYEQYF TGCAGCGTTCGGGTTAGGGGACAGGGGGACTACGAGCAGTACTTC
many TRBD1 TRBJ2-2 TRBV6-1 CAGSGTGGTGELFF TGTGCCGGCAGTGGGACAGGGGGAACCGGGGAGCTGTTTTTT
many - TRBJ2-7 TRBV5-5 CASSWADPYEQYF TGTGCCAGCAGCTGGGCTGATCCCTACGAGCAGTACTTC
many - TRBJ1-1 TRBV15 CATSRDSGIEAFF TGTGCCACCAGCAGAGATTCCGGGATCGAAGCTTTCTTT
- - TRBJ1-1 TRBV12-3/TRBV12-4 CASSLEEAFF TGTGCCAGCAGTTTAGAGGAAGCTTTCTTT
many - TRBJ2-2 TRBV7-9 CASRASYTGELFF TGTGCCAGCAGAGCGTCGTACACCGGGGAGCTGTTTTTT
many - TRBJ2-2 TRBV19 CASSMTEMGAGELFF TGTGCCAGTTCAATGACTGAGATGGGTGCCGGGGAGCTGTTTTTT
many - TRBJ2-7 TRBV3-1 CASSQAPVYEQYF TGTGCCAGCAGCCAAGCACCCGTGTACGAGCAGTACTTC
many - TRBJ2-7 TRBV5-1 CASSPGQSSYEQYF TGCGCCAGCAGCCCTGGACAGAGCTCCTACGAGCAGTACTTC
- TRBD1 TRBJ2-7 TRBV24-1 CATSDRTGHNEQYF TGTGCCACCAGTGATCGGACAGGACATAACGAGCAGTACTTC
- - TRBJ2-7 TRBV4-1 CASSQEWGIEQYF TGCGCCAGCAGCCAAGAATGGGGCATAGAGCAGTACTTC
many TRBD1 TRBJ1-2 TRBV20-1 CSADRGYYGYTF TGCAGTGCTGACAGGGGGTACTATGGCTACACCTTC
- - TRBJ2-4 TRBV4-1 CASAVRGALAKNIQYF TGCGCCAGCGCCGTCAGGGGAGCGCTAGCCAAAAACATTCAGTACTTC
- TRBD1 TRBJ2-7 TRBV11-2 CASSSQDRAEQYF TGTGCCAGCAGCTCCCAGGACAGGGCCGAGCAGTACTTC